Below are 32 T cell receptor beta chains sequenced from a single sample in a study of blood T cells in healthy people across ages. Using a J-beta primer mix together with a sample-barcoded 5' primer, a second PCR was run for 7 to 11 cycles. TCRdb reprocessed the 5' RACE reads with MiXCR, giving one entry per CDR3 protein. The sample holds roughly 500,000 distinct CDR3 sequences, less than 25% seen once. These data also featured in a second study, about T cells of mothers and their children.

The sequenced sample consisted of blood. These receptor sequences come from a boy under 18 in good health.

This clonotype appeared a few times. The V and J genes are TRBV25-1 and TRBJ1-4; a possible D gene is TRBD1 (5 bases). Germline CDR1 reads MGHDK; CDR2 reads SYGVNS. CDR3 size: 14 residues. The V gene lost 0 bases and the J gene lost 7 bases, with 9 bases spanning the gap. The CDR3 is CASSEYLQGEKLFF. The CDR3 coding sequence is TGTGCCAGCAGTGAATATCTTCAGGGTGAAAAACTGTTTTTT.

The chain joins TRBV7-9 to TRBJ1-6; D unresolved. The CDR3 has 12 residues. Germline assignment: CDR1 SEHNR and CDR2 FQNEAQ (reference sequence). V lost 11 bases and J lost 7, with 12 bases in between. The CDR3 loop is CAPTSQNSPLHF. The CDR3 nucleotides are TGTGCCCCGACAAGTCAGAATTCACCCCTCCACTTT.

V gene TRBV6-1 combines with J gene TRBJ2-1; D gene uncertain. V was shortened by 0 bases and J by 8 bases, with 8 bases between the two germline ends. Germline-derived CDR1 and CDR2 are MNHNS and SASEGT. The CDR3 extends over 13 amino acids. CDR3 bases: TGTGCCAGCAGTGAAGCCCTTTGGTATGAGCAGTTCTTC. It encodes CASSEALWYEQFF.

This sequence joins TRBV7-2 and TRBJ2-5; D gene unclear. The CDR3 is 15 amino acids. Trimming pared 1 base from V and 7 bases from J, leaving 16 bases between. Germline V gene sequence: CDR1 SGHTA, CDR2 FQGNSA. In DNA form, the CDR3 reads TGTGCCAGCAGCTTAGAAACAGCCTGGCCGGGGACCCAGTACTTC. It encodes CASSLETAWPGTQYF.

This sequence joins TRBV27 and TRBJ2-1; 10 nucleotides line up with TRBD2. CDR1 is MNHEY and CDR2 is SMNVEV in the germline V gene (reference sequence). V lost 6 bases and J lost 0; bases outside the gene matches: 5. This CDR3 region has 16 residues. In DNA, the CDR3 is TGTGCCAGCAGATTTAGCGGGGGGAGCTCCTACAATGAGCAGTTCTTC. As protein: CASRFSGGSSYNEQFF.

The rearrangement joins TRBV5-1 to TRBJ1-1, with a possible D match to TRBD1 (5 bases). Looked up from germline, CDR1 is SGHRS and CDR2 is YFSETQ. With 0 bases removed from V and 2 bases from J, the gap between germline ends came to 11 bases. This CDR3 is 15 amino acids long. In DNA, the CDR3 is TGCGCCAGCAGCTTGGGGTGGGGGAGTAACACTGAAGCTTTCTTT. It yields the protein CASSLGWGSNTEAFF.

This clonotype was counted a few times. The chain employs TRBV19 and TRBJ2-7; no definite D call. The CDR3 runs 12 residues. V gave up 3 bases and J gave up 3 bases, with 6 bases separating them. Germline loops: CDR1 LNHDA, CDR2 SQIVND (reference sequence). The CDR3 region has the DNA TGTGCCAGTAGTATGAATGGCTACGAGCAGTACTTC. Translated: CASSMNGYEQYF.

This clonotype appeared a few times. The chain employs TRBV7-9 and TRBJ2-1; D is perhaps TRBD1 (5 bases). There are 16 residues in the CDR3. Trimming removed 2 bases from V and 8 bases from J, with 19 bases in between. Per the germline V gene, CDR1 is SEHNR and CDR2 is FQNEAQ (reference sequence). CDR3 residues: CASSLQTARLHDEQFF. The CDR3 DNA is TGTGCCAGCAGCTTACAGACAGCCAGGCTTCACGATGAGCAGTTCTTC.

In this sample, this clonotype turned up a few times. The CDR3 here is CASSPGTGGHYGYTF. The CDR3 DNA reads as TGTGCCAGCAGCCCCGGGACAGGGGGACACTATGGCTACACCTTC. This chain links TRBV27 with TRBJ1-2; 11 nucleotides match TRBD1. The V gene end was trimmed by 6 bases and the J gene end by 3 bases; junction bases not matched to a gene: 6. Per the germline V gene, CDR1 is MNHEY and CDR2 is SMNVEV (reference sequence). The CDR3 length is 15 residues.

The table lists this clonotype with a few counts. CDR3 coding DNA: TGTGCCAGCAGCTCCGGTAGGGGGGGCACTAATGAAAAACTGTTTTTT. Protein: CASSSGRGGTNEKLFF. This chain connects TRBV7-9 to TRBJ1-4; a possible D gene is TRBD1 (6 bases). The CDR3 contains 16 residues. Trimming stripped 4 bases from V and 2 bases from J, with 14 bases between. Germline CDR1 is SEHNR and CDR2 is FQNEAQ (reference sequence).

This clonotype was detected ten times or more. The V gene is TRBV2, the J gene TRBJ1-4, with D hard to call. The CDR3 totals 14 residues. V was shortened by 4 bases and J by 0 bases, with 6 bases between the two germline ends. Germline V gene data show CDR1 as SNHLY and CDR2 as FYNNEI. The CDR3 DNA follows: TGTGCCAGCAGTGTCAAGTCAACTAATGAAAAACTGTTTTTT. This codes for CASSVKSTNEKLFF.

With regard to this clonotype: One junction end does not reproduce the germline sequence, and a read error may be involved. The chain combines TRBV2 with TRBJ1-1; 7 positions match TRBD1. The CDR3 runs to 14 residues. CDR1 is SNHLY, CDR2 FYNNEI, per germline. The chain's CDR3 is CASSAGQTNTEAFF. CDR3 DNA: TGTGCCAGCAGTGCGGGACAGACGAACACTGAAGCCTTCTTT.

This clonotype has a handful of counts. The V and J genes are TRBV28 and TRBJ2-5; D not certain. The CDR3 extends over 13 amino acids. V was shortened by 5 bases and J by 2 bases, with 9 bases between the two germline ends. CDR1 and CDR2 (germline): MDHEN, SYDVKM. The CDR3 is CASSTTSQETQYF. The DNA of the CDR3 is TGTGCCAGCAGTACGACCTCGCAAGAGACCCAGTACTTC. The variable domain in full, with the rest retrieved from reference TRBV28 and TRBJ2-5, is DVKVTQSSRYLVKRTGEKVFLECVQDMDHENMFWYRQDPGLGLRLIYFSYDVKMKEKGDIPEGYSVSREKKERFSLILESASTNQTSMYLCASSTTSQETQYFGPGTRLLVL.

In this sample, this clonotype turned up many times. The CDR3 coding sequence is TGTGCCAGCAGCATAACTGACAGTAACACAAATTCCTACGAGCAGTACTTC. Translating it yields CASSITDSNTNSYEQYF. V gene TRBV21-1 combines with J gene TRBJ2-7; the D call TRBD1 from the table was never checked on the DNA. TRBV21-1 has pseudogene status. This CDR3 region has 17 residues.

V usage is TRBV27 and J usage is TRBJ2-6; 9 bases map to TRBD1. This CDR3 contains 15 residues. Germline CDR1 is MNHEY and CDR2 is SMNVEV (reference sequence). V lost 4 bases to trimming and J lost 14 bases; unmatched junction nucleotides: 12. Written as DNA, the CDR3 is TGTGCCAGCAGTTACGGGACAGGGAGGTCAAACATCCTGACTTTC. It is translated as CASSYGTGRSNILTF.

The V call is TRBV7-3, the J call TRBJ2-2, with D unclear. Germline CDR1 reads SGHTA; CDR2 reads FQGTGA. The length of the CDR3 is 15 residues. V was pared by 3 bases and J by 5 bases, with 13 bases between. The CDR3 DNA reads TGTGCCAGCAGCTTGGGTTTGCTAGAGACCGGGGAGCTGTTTTTT. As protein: CASSLGLLETGELFF.

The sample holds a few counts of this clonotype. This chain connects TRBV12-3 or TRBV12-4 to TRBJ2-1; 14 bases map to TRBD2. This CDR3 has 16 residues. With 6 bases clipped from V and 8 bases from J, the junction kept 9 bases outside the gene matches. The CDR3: CASSLGTSGGYHEQFF. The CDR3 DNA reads TGTGCCAGCAGCCTCGGGACTAGCGGGGGCTATCATGAGCAGTTCTTC.

CDR3 coding DNA: TGTGCCAGCAGCTTAGGACTACTCGGTACAGATACGCAGTATTTT. It specifies CASSLGLLGTDTQYF. The chain employs TRBV7-2 and TRBJ2-3, with D perhaps TRBD2 (5 bases). This CDR3 comprises 15 residues. The germline CDR1 and CDR2 sequences are SGHTA and FQGNSA. Trimming removed 1 base at V and 3 bases at J, with 11 bases between.

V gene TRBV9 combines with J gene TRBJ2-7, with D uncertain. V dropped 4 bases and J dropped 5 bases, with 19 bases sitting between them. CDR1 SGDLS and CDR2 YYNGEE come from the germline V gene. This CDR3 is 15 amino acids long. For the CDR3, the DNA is TGTGCCAGCAGCCCTAGTGGTAGGTTGATCGACGAGCAGTACTTC. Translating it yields CASSPSGRLIDEQYF. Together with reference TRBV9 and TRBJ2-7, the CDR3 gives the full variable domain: DSGVTQTPKHLITATGQRVTLRCSPRSGDLSVYWYQQSLDQGLQFLIQYYNGEERAKGNILERFSAQQFPDLHSELNLSSLELGDSALYFCASSPSGRLIDEQYFGPGTRLTVT.

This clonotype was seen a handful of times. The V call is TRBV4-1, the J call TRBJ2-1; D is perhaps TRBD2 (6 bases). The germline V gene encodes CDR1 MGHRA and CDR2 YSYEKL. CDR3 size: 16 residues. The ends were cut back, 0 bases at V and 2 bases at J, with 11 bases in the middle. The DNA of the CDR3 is TGCGCCAGCAGCCAAGATCCGGCGGGGCCCTACAATGAGCAGTTCTTC. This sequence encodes CASSQDPAGPYNEQFF.

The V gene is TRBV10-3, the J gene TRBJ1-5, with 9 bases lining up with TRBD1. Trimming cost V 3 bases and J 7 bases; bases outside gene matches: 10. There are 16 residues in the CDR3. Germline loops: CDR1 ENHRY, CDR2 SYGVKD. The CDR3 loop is CAISDQGQGGQQPQHF. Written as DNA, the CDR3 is TGTGCCATCAGTGATCAGGGACAGGGAGGCCAACAGCCCCAGCATTTT.

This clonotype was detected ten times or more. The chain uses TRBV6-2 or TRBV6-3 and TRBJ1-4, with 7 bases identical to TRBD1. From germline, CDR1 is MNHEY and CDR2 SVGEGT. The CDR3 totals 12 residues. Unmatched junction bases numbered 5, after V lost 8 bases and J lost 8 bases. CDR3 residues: CASGDSREKLFF. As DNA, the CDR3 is TGTGCCAGCGGGGACAGCAGAGAAAAACTGTTTTTT.

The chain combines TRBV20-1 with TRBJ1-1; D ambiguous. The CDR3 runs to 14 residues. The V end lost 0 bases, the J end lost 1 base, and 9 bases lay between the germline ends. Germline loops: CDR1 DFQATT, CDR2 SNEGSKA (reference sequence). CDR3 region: CSARDEGGNTEAFF. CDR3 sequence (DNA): TGCAGTGCTAGAGATGAGGGAGGGAACACTGAAGCTTTCTTT.

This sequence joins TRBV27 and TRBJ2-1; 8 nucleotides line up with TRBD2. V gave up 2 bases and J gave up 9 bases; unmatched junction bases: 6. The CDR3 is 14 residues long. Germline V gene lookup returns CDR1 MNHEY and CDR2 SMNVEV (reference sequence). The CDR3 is CASSLIAGTGEQFF. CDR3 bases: TGTGCCAGCAGTTTAATAGCGGGAACGGGTGAGCAGTTCTTC.

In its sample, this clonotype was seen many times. Written as DNA, the CDR3 is TGTGCCATCAGTGTGGATCCGGGCGAAAAACTGTTTTTT. It yields the protein CAISVDPGEKLFF. V and J are TRBV10-3 and TRBJ1-4, with unresolved D. V was shortened by 4 bases and J by 8 bases, with 11 bases between the two germline ends. This CDR3 spans 13 amino acids. Germline V lookup: CDR1 ENHRY, CDR2 SYGVKD.

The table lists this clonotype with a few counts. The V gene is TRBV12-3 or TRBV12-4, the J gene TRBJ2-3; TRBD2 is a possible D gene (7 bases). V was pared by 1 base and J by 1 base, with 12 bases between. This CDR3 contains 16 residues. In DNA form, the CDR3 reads TGTGCCAGCAGTTTAGGTGGGGGGGCCCGCACAGATACGCAGTATTTT. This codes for CASSLGGGARTDTQYF.

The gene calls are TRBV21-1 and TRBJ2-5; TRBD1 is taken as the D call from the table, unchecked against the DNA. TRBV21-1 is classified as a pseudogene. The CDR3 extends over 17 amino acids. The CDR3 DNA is TGTGCCAGCAGCAAAAGCTCCGGGACCCCCGAGGAAGAGACCCAGTACTTC. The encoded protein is CASSKSSGTPEEETQYF.

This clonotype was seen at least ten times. The CDR3 reads CASSLLQGAYEQYF. As DNA, the CDR3 is TGTGCCAGCAGTTTACTGCAGGGTGCCTACGAGCAGTACTTC. The chain uses TRBV28 and TRBJ2-5; possibly TRBD1 for D (5 bases). The DNA matches TRBJ2-7 better at its end, which makes the J call doubtful. Per the germline V gene, CDR1 is MDHEN and CDR2 is SYDVKM. The CDR3 spans 14 residues.

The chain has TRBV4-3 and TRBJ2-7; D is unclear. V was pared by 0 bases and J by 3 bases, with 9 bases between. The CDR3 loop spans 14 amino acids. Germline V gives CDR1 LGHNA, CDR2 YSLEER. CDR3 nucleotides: TGCGCCAGCAGCCAAGATCGCCGGAACTACGAGCAGTACTTC. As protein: CASSQDRRNYEQYF.

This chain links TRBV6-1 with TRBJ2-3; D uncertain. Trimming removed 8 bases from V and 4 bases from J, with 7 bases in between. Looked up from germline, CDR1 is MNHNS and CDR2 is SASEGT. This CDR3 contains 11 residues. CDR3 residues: CASARSDTQYF. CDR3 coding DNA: TGTGCCAGCGCTAGGTCAGATACGCAGTATTTT.

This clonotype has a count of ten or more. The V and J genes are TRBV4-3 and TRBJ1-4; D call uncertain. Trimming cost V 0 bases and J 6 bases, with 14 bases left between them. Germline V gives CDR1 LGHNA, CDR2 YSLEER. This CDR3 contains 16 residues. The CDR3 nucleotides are TGCGCCAGCAGCCAAGATTGGATAGGATCGGATGAAAAACTGTTTTTT. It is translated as CASSQDWIGSDEKLFF.

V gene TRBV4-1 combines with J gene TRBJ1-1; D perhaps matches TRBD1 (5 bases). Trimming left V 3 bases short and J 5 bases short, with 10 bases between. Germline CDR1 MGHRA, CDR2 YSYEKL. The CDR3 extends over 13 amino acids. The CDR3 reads CASSQSWGTEAFF. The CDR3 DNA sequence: TGCGCCAGCAGCCAGAGCTGGGGGACTGAAGCTTTCTTT.